The sequence of this T cell receptor beta chain was determined in a study of CD4 T cells in relation to SARS-CoV-2 and coronaviruses. On the study more broadly: Crossreactive spike epitopes shared across donors were mapped to their HLA restriction.

The germline V and J ends were trimmed by 5 bases and 5 bases, with 18 bases remaining between them. CDR3 length: 15 amino acids. Germline V gene data show CDR1 as LNHDA and CDR2 as SQIVND (reference sequence). As for this clone: Its antigen is undetermined.

Naive and memory CD4+ T cell DNA was deep-sequenced without culture. Sequencing was performed with immunoSEQ multiplex PCR; in TCRdb, only in-frame clones are kept and a portion is missing. The sample lists 30,000 to 45,000 clones; 88% were seen once. General study results and limits: Around 60% of donors had memory CD4+ clonotypes crossrecognizing SARS-CoV-2 and common cold coronavirus spike.

This clonotype was sampled from an adult with COVID-19. The chain joins TRBV19 to TRBJ1-1; no clear D gene. The material sequenced was memory CD4+ T cells from PBMCs. CDR3 DNA sequence: TGTGCCAGTAGTGCCGATATAAATCTTGTTACTGAAGCTTTCTTT. It yields the protein CASSADINLVTEAFF.